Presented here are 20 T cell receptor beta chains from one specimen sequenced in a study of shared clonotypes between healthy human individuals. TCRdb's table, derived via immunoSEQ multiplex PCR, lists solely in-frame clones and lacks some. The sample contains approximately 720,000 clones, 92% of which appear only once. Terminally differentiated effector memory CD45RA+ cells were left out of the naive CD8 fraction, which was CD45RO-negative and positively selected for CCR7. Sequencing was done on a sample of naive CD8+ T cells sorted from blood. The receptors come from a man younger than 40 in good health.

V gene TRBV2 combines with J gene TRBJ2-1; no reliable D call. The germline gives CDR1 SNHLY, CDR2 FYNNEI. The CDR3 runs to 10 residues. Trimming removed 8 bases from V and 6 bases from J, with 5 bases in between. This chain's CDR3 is CASVFNEQFF. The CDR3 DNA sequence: TGTGCCAGCGTGTTCAATGAGCAGTTCTTC.

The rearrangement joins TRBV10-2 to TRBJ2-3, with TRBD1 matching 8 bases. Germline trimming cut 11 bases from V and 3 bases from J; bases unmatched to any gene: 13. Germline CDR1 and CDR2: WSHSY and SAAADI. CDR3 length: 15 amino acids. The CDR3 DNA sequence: TGCGCCGTCCAGAATAGACAGGGGAGTACAGATACGCAGTATTTT. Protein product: CAVQNRQGSTDTQYF.

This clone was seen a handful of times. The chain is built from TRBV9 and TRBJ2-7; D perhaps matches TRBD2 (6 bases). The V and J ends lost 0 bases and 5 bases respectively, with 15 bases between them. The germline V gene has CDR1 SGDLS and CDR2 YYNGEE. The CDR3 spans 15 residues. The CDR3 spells CASSVGGWGVDEQYF. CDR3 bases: TGTGCCAGCAGCGTAGGTGGATGGGGGGTCGACGAGCAGTACTTC.

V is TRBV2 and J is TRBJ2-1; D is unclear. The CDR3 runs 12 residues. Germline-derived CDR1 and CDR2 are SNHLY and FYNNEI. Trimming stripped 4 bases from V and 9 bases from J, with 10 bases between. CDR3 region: CASSVGSAEQFF. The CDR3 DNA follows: TGTGCCAGCAGTGTAGGATCCGCTGAGCAGTTCTTC.

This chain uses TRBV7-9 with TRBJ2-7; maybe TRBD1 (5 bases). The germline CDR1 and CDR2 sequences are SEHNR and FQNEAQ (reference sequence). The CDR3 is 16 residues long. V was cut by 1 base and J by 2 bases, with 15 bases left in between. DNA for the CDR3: TGTGCCAGCAGCTTAGGGGGCCGGAGATCAACCTACGAGCAGTACTTC. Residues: CASSLGGRRSTYEQYF.

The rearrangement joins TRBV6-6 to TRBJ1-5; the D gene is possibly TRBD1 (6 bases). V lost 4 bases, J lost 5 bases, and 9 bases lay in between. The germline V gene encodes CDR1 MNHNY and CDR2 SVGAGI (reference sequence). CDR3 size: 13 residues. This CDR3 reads CASSSGAHQPQHF. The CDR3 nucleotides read TGTGCCAGCAGTTCAGGGGCTCATCAGCCCCAGCATTTT.

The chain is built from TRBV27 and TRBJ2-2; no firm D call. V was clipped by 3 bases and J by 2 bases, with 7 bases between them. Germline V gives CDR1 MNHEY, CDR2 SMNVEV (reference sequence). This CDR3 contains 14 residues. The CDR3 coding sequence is TGTGCCAGCAGTTTTGTGGATAACACCGGGGAGCTGTTTTTT. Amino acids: CASSFVDNTGELFF.

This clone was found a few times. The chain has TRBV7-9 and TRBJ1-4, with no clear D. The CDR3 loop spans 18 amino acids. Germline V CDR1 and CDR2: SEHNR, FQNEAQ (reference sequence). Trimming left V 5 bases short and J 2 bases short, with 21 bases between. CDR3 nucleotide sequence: TGTGCCAGCAGCCCAAACTTAGGCAGCGGTCATACTAATGAAAAACTGTTTTTT. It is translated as CASSPNLGSGHTNEKLFF.

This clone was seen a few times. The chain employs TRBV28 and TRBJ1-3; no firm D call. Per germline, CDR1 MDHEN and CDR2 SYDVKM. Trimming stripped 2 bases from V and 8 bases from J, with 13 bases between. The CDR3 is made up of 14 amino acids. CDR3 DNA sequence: TGTGCCAGCAGTTTAGTGGATAACGTGGACACCATATATTTT. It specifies CASSLVDNVDTIYF. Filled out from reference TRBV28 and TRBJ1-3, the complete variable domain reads DVKVTQSSRYLVKRTGEKVFLECVQDMDHENMFWYRQDPGLGLRLIYFSYDVKMKEKGDIPEGYSVSREKKERFSLILESASTNQTSMYLCASSLVDNVDTIYFGEGSWLTVV.

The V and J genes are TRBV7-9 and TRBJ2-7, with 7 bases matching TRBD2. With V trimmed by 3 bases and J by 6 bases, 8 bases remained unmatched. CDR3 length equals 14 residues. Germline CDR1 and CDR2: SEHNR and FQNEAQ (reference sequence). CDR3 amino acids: CASSFSAGSIEQYF. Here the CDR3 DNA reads TGTGCCAGCAGCTTTTCAGCGGGAAGCATCGAGCAGTACTTC.

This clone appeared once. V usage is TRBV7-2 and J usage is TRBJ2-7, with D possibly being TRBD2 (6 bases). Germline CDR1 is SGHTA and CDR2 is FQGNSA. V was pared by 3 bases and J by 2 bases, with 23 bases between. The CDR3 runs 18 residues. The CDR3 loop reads CASSLAIHSGAPPYEQYF. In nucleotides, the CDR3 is TGTGCCAGCAGCTTGGCTATCCACTCGGGAGCCCCGCCCTACGAGCAGTACTTC.

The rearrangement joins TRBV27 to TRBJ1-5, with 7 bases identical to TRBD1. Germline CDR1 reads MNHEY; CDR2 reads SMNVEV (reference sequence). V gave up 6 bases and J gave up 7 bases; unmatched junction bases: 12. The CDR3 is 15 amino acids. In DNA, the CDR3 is TGTGCCAGCAGGGAACAGGGGTATTCGGTCCAGCCCCAGCATTTT. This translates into CASREQGYSVQPQHF.

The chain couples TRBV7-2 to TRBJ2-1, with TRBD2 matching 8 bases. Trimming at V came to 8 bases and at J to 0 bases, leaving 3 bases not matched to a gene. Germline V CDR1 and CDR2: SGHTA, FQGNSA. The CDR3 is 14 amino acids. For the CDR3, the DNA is TGTGCCAGCCCGGGAGGGGACTCCTACAATGAGCAGTTCTTC. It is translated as CASPGGDSYNEQFF.

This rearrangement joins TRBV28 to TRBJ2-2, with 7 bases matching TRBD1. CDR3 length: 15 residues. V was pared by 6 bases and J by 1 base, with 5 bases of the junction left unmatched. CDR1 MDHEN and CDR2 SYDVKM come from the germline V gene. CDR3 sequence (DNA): TGTGCCAGCAGATATCGGACAGGGAACACCGGGGAGCTGTTTTTT. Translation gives CASRYRTGNTGELFF.

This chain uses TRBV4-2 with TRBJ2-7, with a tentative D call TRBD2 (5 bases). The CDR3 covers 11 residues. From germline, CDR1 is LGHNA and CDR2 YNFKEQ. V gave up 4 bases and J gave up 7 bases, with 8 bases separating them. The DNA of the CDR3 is TGTGCCAGCAGCCCCGGGGAGGAGCAGTACTTC. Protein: CASSPGEEQYF.

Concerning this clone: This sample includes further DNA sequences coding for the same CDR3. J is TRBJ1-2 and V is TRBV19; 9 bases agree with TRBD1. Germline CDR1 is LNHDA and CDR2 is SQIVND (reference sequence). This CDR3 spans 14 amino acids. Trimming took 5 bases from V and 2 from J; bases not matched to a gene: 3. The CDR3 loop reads CASSPGTGNYGYTF. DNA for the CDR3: TGTGCCAGTAGTCCCGGGACAGGGAACTATGGCTACACCTTC.

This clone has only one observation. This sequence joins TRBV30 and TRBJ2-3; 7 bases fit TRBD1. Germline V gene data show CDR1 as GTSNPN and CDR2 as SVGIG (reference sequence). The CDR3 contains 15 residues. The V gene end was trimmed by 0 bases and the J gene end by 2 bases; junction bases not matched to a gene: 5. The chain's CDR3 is CAWSVGTAFTDTQYF. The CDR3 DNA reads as TGTGCCTGGAGTGTAGGGACAGCCTTCACAGATACGCAGTATTTT. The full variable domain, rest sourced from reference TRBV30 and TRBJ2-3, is SQTIHQWPATLVQPVGSPLSLECTVEGTSNPNLYWYRQAAGRGLQLLFYSVGIGQISSEVPQNLSASRPQDRQFILSSKKLLLSDSGFYLCAWSVGTAFTDTQYFGPGTRLTVL.

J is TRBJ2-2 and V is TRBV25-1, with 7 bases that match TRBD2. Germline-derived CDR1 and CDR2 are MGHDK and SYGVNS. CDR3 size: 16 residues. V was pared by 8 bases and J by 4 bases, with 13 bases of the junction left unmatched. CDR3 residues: CASVGDSSGSTGELFF. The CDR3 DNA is TGTGCCAGCGTGGGAGATTCTAGCGGATCCACCGGGGAGCTGTTTTTT.

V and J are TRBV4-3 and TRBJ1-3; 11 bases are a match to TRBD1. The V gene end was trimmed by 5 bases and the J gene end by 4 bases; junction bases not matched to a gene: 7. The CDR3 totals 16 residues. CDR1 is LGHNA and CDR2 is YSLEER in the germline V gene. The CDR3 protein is CASSDGQGARGNTIYF. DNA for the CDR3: TGCGCCAGCAGCGACGGACAGGGGGCAAGGGGAAACACCATATATTTT.

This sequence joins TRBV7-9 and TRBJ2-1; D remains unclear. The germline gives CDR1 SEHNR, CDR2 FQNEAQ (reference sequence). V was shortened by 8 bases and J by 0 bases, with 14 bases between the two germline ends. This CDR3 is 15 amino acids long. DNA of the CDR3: TGTGCCAGCGGGATGGCGGTATCCTCCTACAATGAGCAGTTCTTC. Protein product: CASGMAVSSYNEQFF.